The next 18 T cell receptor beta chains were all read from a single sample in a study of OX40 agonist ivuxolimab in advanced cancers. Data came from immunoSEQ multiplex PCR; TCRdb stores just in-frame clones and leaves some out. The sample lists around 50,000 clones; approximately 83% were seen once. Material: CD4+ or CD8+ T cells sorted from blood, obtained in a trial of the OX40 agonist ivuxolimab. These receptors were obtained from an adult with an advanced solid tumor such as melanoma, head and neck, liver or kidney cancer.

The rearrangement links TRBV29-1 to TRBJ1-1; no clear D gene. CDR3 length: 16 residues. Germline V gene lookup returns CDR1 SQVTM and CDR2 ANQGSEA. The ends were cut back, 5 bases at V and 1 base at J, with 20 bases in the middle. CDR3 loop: CSVYPRLASSNTEAFF. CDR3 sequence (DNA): TGCAGCGTTTATCCCCGTCTGGCTTCATCGAACACTGAAGCTTTCTTT.

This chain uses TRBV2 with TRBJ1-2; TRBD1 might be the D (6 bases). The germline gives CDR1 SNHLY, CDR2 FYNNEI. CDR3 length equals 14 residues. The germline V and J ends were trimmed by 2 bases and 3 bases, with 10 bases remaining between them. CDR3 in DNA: TGTGCCAGCAGTGAATCTAGGACAGACTATGGCTACACCTTC. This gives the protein CASSESRTDYGYTF.

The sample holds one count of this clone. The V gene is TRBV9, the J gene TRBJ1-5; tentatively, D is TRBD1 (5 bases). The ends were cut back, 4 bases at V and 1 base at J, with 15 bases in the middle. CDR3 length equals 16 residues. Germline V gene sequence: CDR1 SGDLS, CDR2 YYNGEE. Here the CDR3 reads CASSTGTWGSNQPQHF. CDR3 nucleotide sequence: TGTGCCAGCAGCACGGGGACCTGGGGGAGCAATCAGCCCCAGCATTTT.

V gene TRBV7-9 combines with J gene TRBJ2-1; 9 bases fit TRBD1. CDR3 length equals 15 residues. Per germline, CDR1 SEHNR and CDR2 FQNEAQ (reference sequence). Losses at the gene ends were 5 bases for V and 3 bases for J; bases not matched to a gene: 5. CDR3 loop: CASSPRDRVYNEQFF. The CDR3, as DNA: TGTGCCAGCAGCCCCCGGGACAGGGTCTACAATGAGCAGTTCTTC. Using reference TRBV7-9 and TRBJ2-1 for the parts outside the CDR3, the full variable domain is DTGVSQNPRHKITKRGQNVTFRCDPISEHNRLYWYRQTLGQGPEFLTYFQNEAQLEKSRLLSDRFSAERPKGSFSTLEIQRTEQGDSAMYLCASSPRDRVYNEQFFGPGTRLTVL.

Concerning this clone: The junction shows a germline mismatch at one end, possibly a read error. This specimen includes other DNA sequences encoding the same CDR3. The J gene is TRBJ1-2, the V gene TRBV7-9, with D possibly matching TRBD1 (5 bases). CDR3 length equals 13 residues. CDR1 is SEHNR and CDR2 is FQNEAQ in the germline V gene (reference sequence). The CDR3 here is CASTYSGTYGYTF. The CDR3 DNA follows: TGTGCCAGCACATATTCCGGGACCTATGGCTACACTTTC.

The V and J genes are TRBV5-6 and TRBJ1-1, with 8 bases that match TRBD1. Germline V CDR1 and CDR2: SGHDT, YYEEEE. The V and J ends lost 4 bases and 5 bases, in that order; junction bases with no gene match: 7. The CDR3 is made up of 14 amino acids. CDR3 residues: CASSPTGGATEAFF. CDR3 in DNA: TGTGCCAGCAGCCCAACAGGGGGTGCAACTGAAGCTTTCTTT.

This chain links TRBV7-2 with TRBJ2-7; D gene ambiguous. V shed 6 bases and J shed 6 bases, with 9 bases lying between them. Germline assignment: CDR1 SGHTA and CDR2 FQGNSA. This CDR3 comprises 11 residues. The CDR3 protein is CASRNIFEQYF. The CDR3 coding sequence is TGTGCCAGCAGGAACATCTTCGAGCAGTACTTC.

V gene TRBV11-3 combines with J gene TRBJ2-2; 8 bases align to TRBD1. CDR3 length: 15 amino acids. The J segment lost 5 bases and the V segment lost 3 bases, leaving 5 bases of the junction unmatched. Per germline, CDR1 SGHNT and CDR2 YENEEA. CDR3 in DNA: TGTGCCAGCAGCTTTTCCAGGGGGCAAACCGGGGAGCTGTTTTTT. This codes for CASSFSRGQTGELFF.

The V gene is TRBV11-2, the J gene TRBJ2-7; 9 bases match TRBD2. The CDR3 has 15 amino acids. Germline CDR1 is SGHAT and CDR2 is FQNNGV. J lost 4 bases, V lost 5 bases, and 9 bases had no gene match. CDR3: CASSPPGLAGYEQYF. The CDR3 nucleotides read TGTGCCAGCAGCCCCCCGGGGCTAGCGGGGTACGAGCAGTACTTC.

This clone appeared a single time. CDR3 in DNA: TGTGCCAGCAGCTTATTATTGTTCAGGGGCGAGCAGTTCTTC. Its protein product is CASSLLLFRGEQFF. The chain couples TRBV7-6 to TRBJ2-1; D possibly corresponds to TRBD1 (6 bases). Germline V gene data show CDR1 as SGHVS and CDR2 as FNYEAQ. V was cut by 2 bases and J by 10 bases, with 15 bases left in between. The CDR3 length is 14 residues.

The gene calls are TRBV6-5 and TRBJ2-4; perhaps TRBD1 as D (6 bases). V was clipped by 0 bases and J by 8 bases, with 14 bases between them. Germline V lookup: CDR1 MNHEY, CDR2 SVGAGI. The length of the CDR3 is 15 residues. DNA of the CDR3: TGTGCCAGCAGTTACTCGAACAGGGCGAGGGACATTCAGTACTTC. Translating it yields CASSYSNRARDIQYF.

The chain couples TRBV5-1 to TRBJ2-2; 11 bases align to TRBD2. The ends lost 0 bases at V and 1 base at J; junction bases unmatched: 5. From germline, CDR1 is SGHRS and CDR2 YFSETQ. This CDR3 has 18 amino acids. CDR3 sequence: CASSLELAGVGNTGELFF. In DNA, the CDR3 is TGCGCCAGCAGCTTGGAACTAGCGGGAGTGGGGAACACCGGGGAGCTGTTTTTT.

The CDR3, as DNA: TGTGCCACCGGGTTCACCTACGAGCAGTACTTC. This sequence encodes CATGFTYEQYF. This chain uses TRBV11-2 with TRBJ2-7; the D is unclear. CDR1 is SGHAT, CDR2 FQNNGV, per germline. The ends were cut back, 10 bases at V and 2 bases at J, with 9 bases in the middle. This CDR3 is 11 amino acids long.

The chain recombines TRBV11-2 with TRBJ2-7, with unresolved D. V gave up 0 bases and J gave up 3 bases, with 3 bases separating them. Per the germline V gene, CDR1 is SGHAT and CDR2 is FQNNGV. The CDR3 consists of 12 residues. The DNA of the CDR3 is TGTGCCAGCAGCTTAGAATTCTACGAGCAGTACTTC. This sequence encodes CASSLEFYEQYF.

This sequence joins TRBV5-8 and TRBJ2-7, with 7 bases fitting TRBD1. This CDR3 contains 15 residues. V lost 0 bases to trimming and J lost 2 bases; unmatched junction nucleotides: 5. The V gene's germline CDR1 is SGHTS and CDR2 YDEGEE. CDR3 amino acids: CASSLAGQPPYEQYF. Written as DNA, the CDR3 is TGTGCCAGCAGCTTGGCGGGACAGCCCCCCTACGAGCAGTACTTC. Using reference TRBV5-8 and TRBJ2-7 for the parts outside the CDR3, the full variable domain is EAGVTQSPTHLIKTRGQQATLRCSPISGHTSVYWYQQALGLGLQFLLWYDEGEERNRGNFPPRFSGRQFPNYSSELNVNALELEDSALYLCASSLAGQPPYEQYFGPGTRLTVT.

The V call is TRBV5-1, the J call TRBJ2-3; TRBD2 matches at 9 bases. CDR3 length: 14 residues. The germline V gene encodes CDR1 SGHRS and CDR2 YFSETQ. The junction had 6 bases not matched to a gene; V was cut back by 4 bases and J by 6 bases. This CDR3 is CASSGGRAYDTQYF. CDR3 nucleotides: TGCGCCAGCAGCGGCGGGAGGGCATACGATACGCAGTATTTT. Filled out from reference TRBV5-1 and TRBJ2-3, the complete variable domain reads KAGVTQTPRYLIKTRGQQVTLSCSPISGHRSVSWYQQTPGQGLQFLFEYFSETQRNKGNFPGRFSGRQFSNSRSEMNVSTLELGDSALYLCASSGGRAYDTQYFGPGTRLTVL.

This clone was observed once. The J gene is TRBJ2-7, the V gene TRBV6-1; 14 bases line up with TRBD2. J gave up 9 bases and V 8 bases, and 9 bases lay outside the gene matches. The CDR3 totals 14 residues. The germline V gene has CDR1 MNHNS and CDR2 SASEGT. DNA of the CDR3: TGTGCCAGCGGCGGGACTAGCGGGAGTGGGGGGCAGTACTTC. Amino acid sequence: CASGGTSGSGGQYF.

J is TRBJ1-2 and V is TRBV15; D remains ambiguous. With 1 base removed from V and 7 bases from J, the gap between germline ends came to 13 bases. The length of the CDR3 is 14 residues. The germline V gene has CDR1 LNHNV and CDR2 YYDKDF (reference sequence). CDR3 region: CATSRATRTAGYTF. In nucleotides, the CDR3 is TGTGCCACCAGCAGAGCTACCCGAACAGCTGGCTACACCTTC.